The 23 T cell receptor beta chains in this list originate from one sample, sequenced in a study of blood T cell repertoires in COVID-19. The protocol was immunoSEQ multiplex PCR, while the TCRdb copy is restricted to in-frame clones and leaves out a portion. Seen here are around 100,000 clones, approximately 89% observed once, and the top ten hold approximately 8%. Sequencing input: peripheral blood. The source is a human donor with acute or convalescent COVID-19. The donor label of this sample is uncertain.

The rearrangement joins TRBV3-1 (or the pseudogene TRBV3-2) to TRBJ2-5, with 11 bases fitting TRBD2. The germline V gene has CDR1 LGHDT and CDR2 YNNKEL (reference sequence). V shed 0 bases, J shed 4 bases, and the junction held 7 bases outside the gene matches. This CDR3 is 17 amino acids long. The CDR3 is CASSQERLAGFGETQYF. The CDR3 nucleotides read TGTGCCAGCAGCCAAGAAAGACTAGCGGGGTTCGGAGAGACCCAGTACTTC.

CDR3 in DNA: TGCGCCAGCAAAACCGGGGGAACCCAAGAGACCCAGTACTTC. Translating gives CASKTGGTQETQYF. The J gene is TRBJ2-5, the V gene TRBV5-1, with a possible D match to TRBD2 (6 bases). V was pared by 6 bases and J by 1 base, with 13 bases between. The CDR3 totals 14 residues. Germline V gene lookup returns CDR1 SGHRS and CDR2 YFSETQ.

The chain joins TRBV28 to TRBJ2-2; a possible D gene is TRBD2 (5 bases). The CDR3 totals 13 residues. Trimming took 7 bases from V and 6 from J, leaving 12 bases between them. Per the germline V gene, CDR1 is MDHEN and CDR2 is SYDVKM. The DNA of the CDR3 is TGTGCCAGCACCCTTGGGAGACCCGGGGAGCTGTTTTTT. Protein product: CASTLGRPGELFF.

The V gene is TRBV5-6, the J gene TRBJ1-2; TRBD1 might be the D (5 bases). Germline V gives CDR1 SGHDT, CDR2 YYEEEE. Trimming took off 3 bases at V and 6 bases at J, with 12 bases between the two ends. CDR3 length: 13 residues. The CDR3 DNA is TGTGCCAGCAGCTCCCTAGGCAGGGATGGCTACACCTTC. It encodes CASSSLGRDGYTF.

The gene calls are TRBV2 and TRBJ2-4, with a tentative D call TRBD2 (7 bases). Germline CDR1 SNHLY, CDR2 FYNNEI. Trimming removed 7 bases from V and 4 bases from J, with 14 bases in between. The CDR3 spans 14 residues. The CDR3 loop is CASNKQGLKNIQYF. CDR3 nucleotides: TGTGCCAGCAATAAACAGGGACTAAAAAACATTCAGTACTTC.

The J gene is TRBJ2-1, the V gene TRBV7-3; 9 bases line up with TRBD1. Trimming at V came to 5 bases and at J to 8 bases, leaving 10 bases not matched to a gene. CDR1 and CDR2 from the germline V gene are SGHTA and FQGTGA. The CDR3 consists of 15 residues. The CDR3 coding sequence is TGTGCCAGCAGCCCTTCGGGACAGGGTCTCTATGAGCAGTTCTTC. This encodes CASSPSGQGLYEQFF.

The CDR3 loop reads CASLQGARGSPEAFF. CDR3 bases: TGTGCCAGCTTACAGGGGGCCCGGGGTAGTCCTGAAGCTTTCTTT. The V gene is TRBV28, the J gene TRBJ1-1; TRBD1 matches 9 bases. V shed 8 bases, J shed 6 bases, and the junction held 13 bases outside the gene matches. Germline CDR1 reads MDHEN; CDR2 reads SYDVKM. CDR3 size: 15 residues.

This clone was detected a few times. V gene TRBV7-8 combines with J gene TRBJ2-2, with 14 positions matching TRBD2. Germline V gene lookup returns CDR1 SGHVS and CDR2 FQNEAQ. The CDR3 extends over 19 amino acids. Trimming at V came to 3 bases and at J to 0 bases, leaving 6 bases not matched to a gene. Here the CDR3 DNA reads TGTGCCAGCAGCTTGACGGGACTAGCGGGGGCCCCGAACACCGGGGAGCTGTTTTTT. This translates into CASSLTGLAGAPNTGELFF.

The V and J genes are TRBV21-1 and TRBJ1-5; the table's D call, TRBD1, was not checked against the DNA. TRBV21-1 is a pseudogene. The CDR3 contains 16 residues. CDR3 in amino acids: CASSKASTGNNQPQHF. The CDR3 DNA reads TGTGCCAGCAGCAAAGCCTCGACAGGGAACAATCAGCCCCAGCATTTT.

This clone turned up a few times. The chain combines TRBV10-3 with TRBJ2-2, with 9 bases lining up with TRBD1. V dropped 3 bases and J dropped 7; count of bases not matched to a gene: 12. Germline V gene lookup returns CDR1 ENHRY and CDR2 SYGVKD. The CDR3 totals 17 residues. This chain's CDR3 is CAISEFGTGWGVGELFF. CDR3 nucleotide sequence: TGTGCCATCAGTGAATTCGGGACAGGGTGGGGCGTCGGGGAGCTGTTTTTT.

This clone was seen once. The V and J genes are TRBV15 and TRBJ1-1, with a tentative D call TRBD1 (6 bases). V was cut by 0 bases and J by 11 bases, with 13 bases left in between. The CDR3 runs to 13 residues. Germline-derived CDR1 and CDR2 are LNHNV and YYDKDF (reference sequence). The CDR3 bases are TGTGCCACCAGCAGAGACAGGGGAGACGCGGCTTTCTTT. Protein: CATSRDRGDAAFF.

The chain employs TRBV5-1 and TRBJ2-3; TRBD1 matches 8 bases. J lost 3 bases, V lost 3 bases, and 6 bases had no gene match. The CDR3 spans 15 residues. The germline V gene encodes CDR1 SGHRS and CDR2 YFSETQ. The CDR3 coding sequence is TGCGCCAGCAGCTACGGGACAGGCGGTACAGATACGCAGTATTTT. This encodes CASSYGTGGTDTQYF. Using reference TRBV5-1 and TRBJ2-3 for the parts outside the CDR3, the full variable domain is KAGVTQTPRYLIKTRGQQVTLSCSPISGHRSVSWYQQTPGQGLQFLFEYFSETQRNKGNFPGRFSGRQFSNSRSEMNVSTLELGDSALYLCASSYGTGGTDTQYFGPGTRLTVL.

This clone was recorded once. V usage is TRBV23-1 and J usage is TRBJ2-1; D might be TRBD2 (6 bases). TRBV23-1 is an open reading frame, and its role is uncertain. V lost 3 bases and J 9 bases, leaving 15 bases between the germline ends. The CDR3 contains 14 residues. CDR3: CASSHPGEGCEQFF. For the CDR3, the DNA is TGCGCCAGCAGTCATCCGGGAGAGGGTTGTGAGCAGTTCTTC.

The gene calls are TRBV11-3 and TRBJ2-5; 7 nucleotides match TRBD1. The V segment lost 5 bases and the J segment 9 bases; nucleotides outside the gene matches: 9. Germline values: CDR1 SGHNT, CDR2 YENEEA. CDR3 length: 13 residues. The CDR3 spells CASSQDRWWAQYF. The CDR3 DNA sequence: TGTGCCAGCAGCCAGGACAGGTGGTGGGCCCAGTACTTC. Variable domain in full (rest from reference TRBV11-3 and TRBJ2-5): EAGVVQSPRYKIIEKKQPVAFWCNPISGHNTLYWYLQNLGQGPELLIRYENEEAVDDSQLPKDRFSAERLKGVDSTLKIQPAELGDSAVYLCASSQDRWWAQYFGPGTRLLVL.

V usage is TRBV27 and J usage is TRBJ2-7, with D maybe TRBD1 (6 bases). CDR3 length: 12 amino acids. Germline CDR1 reads MNHEY; CDR2 reads SMNVEV (reference sequence). Trimming pared 11 bases from V and 2 bases from J, leaving 13 bases between. The CDR3 DNA sequence: TGTGCCTCAAGGGGGTTTACCTACGAGCAGTACTTC. Its protein is CASRGFTYEQYF.

The rearrangement uses TRBV7-9 and TRBJ1-3; 7 nucleotides align to TRBD1. The germline gives CDR1 SEHNR, CDR2 FQNEAQ (reference sequence). The CDR3 sequence is 16 residues long. V lost 3 bases and J lost 0; bases outside the gene matches: 5. CDR3 sequence reads: CASSFTGVSSGNTIYF. CDR3 nucleotide sequence: TGTGCCAGCAGCTTCACAGGGGTCAGCTCTGGAAACACCATATATTTT.

V and J are TRBV7-2 and TRBJ2-1; TRBD2 aligns across 10 bases. Germline V gene lookup returns CDR1 SGHTA and CDR2 FQGNSA. There are 14 residues in the CDR3. Trimming took 3 bases from V and 7 from J; bases not matched to a gene: 3. CDR3 region: CASSFQRGGNEQFF. In DNA form, the CDR3 reads TGTGCCAGCAGCTTCCAGCGGGGGGGGAATGAGCAGTTCTTC. The entire variable domain, with the rest obtained from reference TRBV7-2 and TRBJ2-1, is as follows: GAGVSQSPSNKVTEKGKDVELRCDPISGHTALYWYRQSLGQGLEFLIYFQGNSAPDKSGLPSDRFSAERTGGSVSTLTIQRTQQEDSAVYLCASSFQRGGNEQFFGPGTRLTVL.

This clone was seen a few times. The chain has TRBV7-2 and TRBJ1-3; D remains ambiguous. Trimming took 1 base from V and 6 from J, leaving 10 bases between them. Germline-derived CDR1 and CDR2 are SGHTA and FQGNSA. This CDR3 contains 14 residues. CDR3 amino acids: CASSLGGMENTIYF. As DNA, the CDR3 is TGTGCCAGCAGCTTAGGAGGGATGGAAAACACCATATATTTT.

The chain employs TRBV6-5 and TRBJ2-7; no firm D call. CDR3 length: 13 amino acids. Trimming left V 3 bases short and J 6 bases short, with 12 bases between. CDR1 MNHEY and CDR2 SVGAGI come from the germline V gene. CDR3 nucleotides: TGTGCCAGCAGTTATCAAGAAAGACTCGAGCAGTACTTC. This gives the protein CASSYQERLEQYF.

This rearrangement joins TRBV18 to TRBJ2-1, with TRBD2 matching over 12 bases. This CDR3 contains 16 residues. The V segment lost 3 bases and the J segment 9 bases; nucleotides outside the gene matches: 9. Germline assignment: CDR1 KGHSH and CDR2 LQKENI. The CDR3 here is CASSPAASGGAGEQFF. The CDR3 DNA follows: TGTGCCAGCTCACCGGCTGCTAGCGGGGGGGCCGGTGAGCAGTTCTTC. Drawing the rest from reference TRBV18 and TRBJ2-1, the complete variable domain is NAGVMQNPRHLVRRRGQEARLRCSPMKGHSHVYWYRQLPEEGLKFMVYLQKENIIDESGMPKERFSAEFPKEGPSILRIQQVVRGDSAAYFCASSPAASGGAGEQFFGPGTRLTVL.

This chain links TRBV28 with TRBJ2-7, with TRBD1 as a possible D gene (6 bases). The germline V and J ends were trimmed by 3 bases and 3 bases, with 9 bases remaining between them. Germline CDR1 reads MDHEN; CDR2 reads SYDVKM. CDR3 length: 13 residues. For the CDR3, the DNA is TGTGCCAGCAGTTTCAGGGGCGACTACGAGCAGTACTTC. Its protein is CASSFRGDYEQYF.

The chain joins TRBV28 to TRBJ1-3; 7 nucleotides align to TRBD1. The CDR3 is 14 amino acids. With V trimmed by 6 bases and J by 1 base, 3 bases remained unmatched. Germline V gene data show CDR1 as MDHEN and CDR2 as SYDVKM. CDR3: CASRATGSGNTIYF. CDR3 in DNA: TGTGCCAGCAGAGCGACAGGGTCTGGAAACACCATATATTTT.

The chain combines TRBV27 with TRBJ1-5, with TRBD1 matching 7 bases. The CDR3 consists of 14 residues. CDR1 MNHEY and CDR2 SMNVEV come from the germline V gene (reference sequence). J gave up 6 bases and V 6 bases, and 8 bases lay outside the gene matches. This chain's CDR3 is CASRPDRLGQPQHF. The CDR3 DNA follows: TGTGCCAGCAGACCGGACAGGTTGGGTCAGCCCCAGCATTTT.